The clone carrying this TCR beta chain showed up just once. Per the authors' pipeline: Estimated nucleated cell counts came from reference gene primer amplification. The assay was immunoSEQ multiplex PCR, and TCRdb's table has in-frame clones only and misses some. V, J and clone size are those of that table, while D and trimming were read from the DNA. The data show over 200,000 clones, about 90% seen once. The data were obtained in a study of blood T cell repertoires in COVID-19. At the level of the study: The study drew acute and convalescent COVID-19 samples from the United States, Italy and Spain. Nucleic acid was either cDNA or gDNA, and it came from T cells, B-cell-depleted T cells, or PBMCs.

The sequenced sample consisted of peripheral blood. The TCR sequence derives from a man aged 60 to 75 with COVID-19, enrolled during active disease.

In DNA form, the CDR3 reads TGTGCCAGCTCAAGGGGCCTACAGGGCGACGAAAAACTGTTTTTT. It translates to CASSRGLQGDEKLFF. The V and J genes are TRBV18 and TRBJ1-4, with D possibly being TRBD1 (6 bases). CDR3 length: 15 amino acids. V lost 5 bases to trimming and J lost 8 bases, with 18 bases between them. The germline V gene encodes CDR1 KGHSH and CDR2 LQKENI.